The source of this TCR beta chain is a study of cytomegalovirus exposure and HLA in healthy donors. The PCR made use of 60 Vbeta and 13 Jbeta primers. TCRdb's copy holds only in-frame clones and misses some; the assay was immunoSEQ multiplex PCR. Counted here are 150,000 to 200,000 clones, approximately 79% occurring once; the ten biggest clones make up 1.5% to 2%. Overall study findings and caveats: Later examination showed HLA-associated TCR beta chains had greater clonal expansion than equally common others. Prior analysis indicated that the majority of TCR beta V segments exhibited productivity approximately 87% or approximately 30% of the time.

In regard to this clone: Its antigen is still unknown.

Per the germline V gene, CDR1 is SGDLS and CDR2 is YYNGEE. This CDR3 is built from 16 residues. Germline trimming cut 0 bases from V and 1 base from J; bases unmatched to any gene: 3. This clonotype was obtained from a human donor in good health. Sequencing input: PBMCs. The chain employs TRBV9 and TRBJ2-5; 10 bases are a match to TRBD1. The DNA of the CDR3 is TGTGCCAGCAGCGTAGGGACAGGGGGTAGCCAAGAGACCCAGTACTTC. Translating gives CASSVGTGGSQETQYF.